This T cell receptor (beta chain) originates from a study of T-cell reconstitution after alpha-beta-depleted transplantation in children. Between the trimmed V and J ends, which lost 5 bases and 0 bases, there was a span of 17 bases. CDR1 and CDR2 (germline): SGHTA, FQGNSA. CDR3 length: 17 residues. For TCRbeta, the library was prepared with unique molecular identifiers. TCRdb reanalysed the PCR reads using MiXCR and keeps one entry per CDR3 protein. The table lists approximately 390,000 distinct CDR3 sequences, roughly 11% of them singletons, with nearly 5.5% in the top ten. The chain uses TRBV7-2 and TRBJ1-3; TRBD1 is a possible D gene (6 bases). The sequenced sample was PBMCs from the stem cell graft donor, obtained from the stem cell graft. The receptor was isolated from a human donor who donated a stem cell graft to a child with acute myeloid leukemia. CDR3 DNA: TGTGCCAGCAGCCACAAAACAGGGACTAACTCTGGAAACACCATATATTTT. This sequence encodes CASSHKTGTNSGNTIYF.